This TCR beta chain was recorded in a study of blood T cells in healthy people across ages. Overall study findings and caveats: Estimates of total diversity, which came from one million sequenced T cells, were considered to be underestimates.

This clonotype was detected a few times. Its cognate antigen is unknown. Primed by a sample-barcoded 5' primer and a J-beta primer mix, a second PCR proceeded for about 7 to 12 cycles. TCRdb re-analysed the 5' RACE reads in MiXCR, keeping a single row per CDR3 protein. The table has fewer than 900,000 distinct CDR3 sequences, 30% to 45% seen once; the top ten hold 13%. CDR1 is SGHRS and CDR2 is YFSETQ in the germline V gene. The junction had 15 bases not matched to a gene; V was cut back by 0 bases and J by 2 bases. CDR3 size: 19 residues. The source material was blood. This TCR derives from a man aged 18 to 29 in good health. The chain is built from TRBV5-1 and TRBJ2-3; TRBD2 matches at 7 bases. CDR3 sequence (DNA): TGCGCCAGCAGCTTGGCGGGACTACCCCCCAAGCGGTACACAGATACGCAGTATTTT. Translated: CASSLAGLPPKRYTDTQYF.